The entry below describes one TCR beta chain. Its antigen is unidentified. Sequencing was performed with immunoSEQ multiplex PCR; in TCRdb, only in-frame clones are kept and a portion is missing. The table lists tens of thousands of clones, around 80% of them singletons, with approximately 9.6% in the top ten. The data originate from a study of T cells in localized non-small cell lung cancer. Overall study findings and caveats: Longer overall survival associated with higher blood T cell density; shorter survival with higher adjacent-lung clonality. Clonality of T cells reached its maximum in uninvolved adjacent lung, surpassing tumor. Sequence data derive from only one tumor region, so heterogeneity remains possible.

The TCR was taken from a female donor aged 60 or older with stage I lung adenocarcinoma. The source was peripheral blood, collected before any cancer treatment.

The CDR3 region is CASSPGARANEQFF. Here the CDR3 DNA reads TGTGCCAGCAGCCCGGGGGCTCGGGCCAATGAGCAGTTCTTC. The chain carries TRBV6-5 and TRBJ2-1; D tentatively fits TRBD1 or TRBD2 (6 bases each). The CDR3 loop spans 14 amino acids. The germline CDR1 and CDR2 sequences are MNHEY and SVGAGI. Trimming shortened V by 6 bases and J by 6 bases, and 15 bases separated the two germline ends.